This entry concerns a single T cell receptor beta chain. The ends were cut back, 4 bases at V and 0 bases at J, with 21 bases in the middle. Per germline, CDR1 MGHDK and CDR2 SYGVNS. The CDR3 extends over 18 amino acids. These data are taken from a study of OX40 agonist ivuxolimab in advanced cancers. Study background: Patients were treated with ivuxolimab, an agonistic anti-OX40 (CD134) antibody. Under the entry rules, prior anti-PD-1, anti-PD-L1 or anti-CTLA-4 therapy was allowed, and approximately 40% had some. One patient with hepatocellular carcinoma and two with cutaneous melanoma, three in all, had partial responses.

The assay was immunoSEQ multiplex PCR, and TCRdb's table has in-frame clones only and misses some. The sample includes almost 90,000 clones, approximately 91% of them seen just once. The chain links TRBV25-1 to TRBJ1-1; a possible D gene is TRBD1 (5 bases). The TCR originated in an adult with an advanced solid tumor such as melanoma, head and neck, liver or kidney cancer. Sequencing used CD4+ or CD8+ T cells sorted from blood, obtained in a trial of the OX40 agonist ivuxolimab. The CDR3 DNA is TGTGCCAGCAGTGCAACTACATCAGGGAGATGGTTGAACACTGAAGCTTTCTTT. This encodes CASSATTSGRWLNTEAFF.